The rows below give T cell receptor beta chains drawn from one sample of a study of cytomegalovirus exposure and HLA in healthy donors. Repertoires were generated with immunoSEQ multiplex PCR, while TCRdb's copy carries only in-frame clones and drops some. The data contain some 160,000 clones, roughly 85% of them singletons. The sequencing input was PBMCs. The receptors were gathered from a male donor in good health and CMV-seropositive. The CDR3 runs from the conserved cysteine through the conserved F or W. D genes are given only for firm matches. Size values are once, few and many counts, or a class for expanded clones, and some rows have none.

TRBJ1-5	-	TRBV6-5	-	TGTGCCAGCAGTTCGCCGGCGGGCAATCAGCCCCAGCATTTT	CASSSPAGNQPQHF
TRBJ2-7	-	TRBV4-1	TRBD1	TGCGCCAGCAGTCGGACAGGGGTCAGCTCCTACGAGCAGTACTTC	CASSRTGVSSYEQYF
TRBJ2-7	once	TRBV7-2	-	TGTGCCAGCAGCCGATCCCGGGACTTACAAGAGCAGTACTTC	CASSRSRDLQEQYF
TRBJ1-4	-	TRBV25-1	-	TGTGCCAGCACTGAAGGCAGGACACATAATGAAAAACTGTTTTTT	CASTEGRTHNEKLFF
TRBJ1-5	-	TRBV7-9	-	TGTGCCAGCAGCTTAAGAGTAGCAGTTAGGCCTTATAGCAATCAGCCCCAGCATTTT	CASSLRVAVRPYSNQPQHF
TRBJ2-1	-	TRBV4-3	TRBD2	TGCGCCAGCAGGGAGCGGGAGGGTTGGAATGAGCAGTTCTTC	CASREREGWNEQFF
TRBJ2-5	-	TRBV13	-	TGTGCCAGCAGCTCCGGGACTTTAAGGTGGACCCAGTACTTC	CASSSGTLRWTQYF
TRBJ1-2	-	TRBV6-5	TRBD1	TGTGCCAGTTCGGGACAGGGGGCAGACTATGGCTACACCTTC	CASSGQGADYGYTF
TRBJ2-3	-	TRBV7-9	-	TGTGCCAGCGCCGCCAGATCCACAGATACGCAGTATTTT	CASAARSTDTQYF
TRBJ2-1	-	TRBV6-1	-	TGTGCCAGCAGTGAGGCCCACAGTGAGCAGTTCTTC	CASSEAHSEQFF
TRBJ2-7	few	TRBV9	TRBD2	TGTGCCAGCAGCTCCAGACCCTGGAGCGGGGACTACGAGCAGTACTTC	CASSSRPWSGDYEQYF
TRBJ1-2	-	TRBV6-5	TRBD1	TGTGCCAGCAGTTACTCGATCCAGGGGGGCTATGGCTACACCTTC	CASSYSIQGGYGYTF
TRBJ2-1	once	TRBV7-9	-	TGTGCCAGCAGCGCTCCCGGGACCTACAATGAGCAGTTCTTC	CASSAPGTYNEQFF
TRBJ1-2	-	TRBV27	-	TGTGCCAGCAGTTCCCTGTCGGCGGGCTATGGCTACACCTTC	CASSSLSAGYGYTF
TRBJ1-1	-	TRBV10-3	TRBD1	TGTGCCATCAGTAGGACAGGGCTTGACACTGAAGCTTTCTTT	CAISRTGLDTEAFF
TRBJ1-1	-	TRBV5-1	-	TGCGCCAGCAGCTTGTCCGGGGGAACTGAAGCTTTCTTT	CASSLSGGTEAFF
TRBJ1-5	-	TRBV13	-	TGTGCCAGCAGCTTAACGCACAGAAGGTCTTCAGACAATCAGCCCCAGCATTTT	CASSLTHRRSSDNQPQHF
TRBJ2-1	-	TRBV10-2	-	TGCGCCAGCAGCCGAGGAGGGAGGTTGGCCTCCTACAATGAGCAGTTCTTC	CASSRGGRLASYNEQFF
TRBJ1-1	-	TRBV4-3	-	TGCGCCAGCAGCCAAGTTGAGCTTGGGGCCACTGAAGCTTTCTTT	CASSQVELGATEAFF
TRBJ1-2	few	TRBV23-1	-	TGCGCCAGCAGTCATCCGGGACTGCTTAACTATGGCTACACCTTC	CASSHPGLLNYGYTF
TRBJ2-6	-	TRBV7-9	-	TGTGCCAGCAGTCGTACTGGGGTACTCTCTGGGGCCAACGGCCTGACTTTC	CASSRTGVLSGANGLTF
TRBJ2-3	-	TRBV5-1	TRBD1	TGCGCCAGCAGCCGGACAGGAAGCACAGATACGCAGTATTTT	CASSRTGSTDTQYF
TRBJ2-1	once	TRBV30	-	TGTGCCTGGAGGAGGAATTCCTACACTGAGCAGTTCTTC	CAWRRNSYTEQFF
TRBJ2-6	-	TRBV5-4	-	TGTGCCAGCAGCTTGGAGAGCTTTTCTGGGGCCAACGTCCTGACTTTC	CASSLESFSGANVLTF
TRBJ2-1	-	TRBV5-1	-	TGCGCCAGCAGCCCCCTAGGACAGGCAAGCGGGAATGAGCAGTTCTTC	CASSPLGQASGNEQFF
TRBJ2-6	-	TRBV7-9	TRBD1	TGTGCCAGCAGGGTAGAGGGGGCTGGGGCCAACGGCCTGACTTTC	CASRVEGAGANGLTF
TRBJ2-1	once	TRBV5-8	-	TGTGCCAGCAGCTTGGGGGGAACCAGGGGCTTAGGGTTCTTC	CASSLGGTRGLGFF
TRBJ1-1	-	TRBV19	-	TGTGCCAGTAGTTTCGGGAACACTGAAGCTTTCTTT	CASSFGNTEAFF
TRBJ2-7	-	TRBV5-1	-	TGCGCCAGCAGCTTGGGGGAGTCCTCCTACGAGCAGTACTTC	CASSLGESSYEQYF
TRBJ1-1	-	TRBV30	TRBD1	TGTGCCTGGGGGACAGGGCAAGGGACTGAAGCTTTCTTT	CAWGTGQGTEAFF
TRBJ2-3	-	TRBV14	TRBD2	TGTGCCAGCAGCCCTTCTCAGAGCGGGAGTAGAATAAAGCAGTATTTT	CASSPSQSGSRIKQYF
TRBJ1-2	-	TRBV10-3	-	TGTGCCATCAGTGAGTCTTCCGTTAACTATGGCTACACCTTC	CAISESSVNYGYTF
TRBJ1-1	-	TRBV5-1	-	TGCGCCAGCAGCTTGGCCATCGGGGAGGGAAACACTGAAGCTTTCTTT	CASSLAIGEGNTEAFF
TRBJ1-3	-	TRBV7-2	-	TGTGCCAGCAGCTTATGGCAGGCAACTGGAAACACCATATATTTT	CASSLWQATGNTIYF
TRBJ2-3	-	TRBV10-3	TRBD2	TGTGCCATCAGTGAAATCGGGGGGGCGGGTTTGGATACGCAGTATTTT	CAISEIGGAGLDTQYF
TRBJ2-7	-	TRBV5-1	TRBD2	TGCGCCAGCAGCATTTCCGGGACTATTTCCTACGAGCAGTACTTC	CASSISGTISYEQYF
TRBJ2-7	-	TRBV19	-	TGTGCCAGTAGTCTCGACCCGGGTGACGAGCAGTACTTC	CASSLDPGDEQYF
TRBJ2-6	-	TRBV27	-	TGTGCCAGCAGTCATCAGGGGAACTCTGGGGCCAACGGCCTGACTTTC	CASSHQGNSGANGLTF
TRBJ2-1	-	TRBV15	TRBD2	TGTGCCACCAGCAGGCGGTCTAGCGGGGCATACAATGAGCAGTTCTTC	CATSRRSSGAYNEQFF
TRBJ1-2	-	TRBV7-2	TRBD1	TGTGCCAGCAGCTTATCCAGCGGACAGGGATTTGGCTACACCTTC	CASSLSSGQGFGYTF
TRBJ2-7	-	TRBV13	-	TGTGCCAGCAGCTTGAGGACAGACGACGAGCAGTACTTC	CASSLRTDDEQYF
TRBJ2-7	-	TRBV5-1	TRBD1	TGCGCCAGCAGCTCCTCCGGGACAGCCGCCTACGAGCAGTACTTC	CASSSSGTAAYEQYF